This T cell receptor beta chain originates from a study of shared clonotypes between healthy human individuals. In germline, CDR1 is SNHLY, CDR2 FYNNEI. V shed 5 bases, J shed 6 bases, and the junction held 3 bases outside the gene matches. The CDR3 consists of 12 residues. There are a few counts of this clone. Data came from immunoSEQ multiplex PCR; TCRdb stores just in-frame clones and leaves some out. The data contain about 820,000 clones, over 90% of them seen just once; the ten biggest clones take up about 24%. CD45RO negativity and positive selection for CCR7 defined naive CD8 cells, a population that excluded terminally differentiated effector memory CD45RA+ cells.

The receptor's source is a man younger than 45 in good health. Material for sequencing was naive CD8+ T cells sorted from blood. V usage is TRBV2 and J usage is TRBJ2-7; 8 nucleotides line up with TRBD1. The CDR3 DNA follows: TGTGCCAGCAGTACCAGGGGGCCCGAGCAGTACTTC. Translation gives CASSTRGPEQYF.